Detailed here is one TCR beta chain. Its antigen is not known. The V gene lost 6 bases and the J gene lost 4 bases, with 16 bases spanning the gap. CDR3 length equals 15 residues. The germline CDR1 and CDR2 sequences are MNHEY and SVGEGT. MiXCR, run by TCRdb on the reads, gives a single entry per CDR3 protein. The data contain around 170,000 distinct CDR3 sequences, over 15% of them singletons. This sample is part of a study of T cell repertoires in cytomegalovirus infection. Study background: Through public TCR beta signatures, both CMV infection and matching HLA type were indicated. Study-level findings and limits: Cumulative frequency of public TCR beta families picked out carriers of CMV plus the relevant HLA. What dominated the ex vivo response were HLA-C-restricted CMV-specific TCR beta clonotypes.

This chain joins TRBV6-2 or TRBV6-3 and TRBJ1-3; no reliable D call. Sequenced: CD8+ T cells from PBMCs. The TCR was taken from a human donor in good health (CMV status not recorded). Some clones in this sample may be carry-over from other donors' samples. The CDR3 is CASSVVGSSGNTIYF. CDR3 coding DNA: TGTGCCAGCAGCGTAGTGGGGAGCTCCGGAAACACCATATATTTT.